Listed here are 10 T cell receptor beta chains from one sample, sequenced in a study of T cells in Graves' hyperthyroidism and ophthalmopathy. Amplification of TCR beta CDR3 regions used RNA as the template. The HTBI set primed first-round TCR CDR3 RT-PCR. TCRdb independently ran MiXCR on the multiplex PCR reads; one entry per CDR3 protein. The data contain over 250,000 distinct CDR3 sequences, 25% to 30% of them singletons. The sequenced sample consisted of blood. These TCRs come from a man aged 35 to 55 with Graves' hyperthyroidism that later progressed to Graves' ophthalmopathy.

About this clonotype itself: At one end the junction does not follow the germline gene, possibly because of a read error. The gene calls are TRBV20-1 and TRBJ1-2, with 10 positions matching TRBD1. Germline CDR1 and CDR2: DFQATT and SNEGSKA (reference sequence). The CDR3 is 16 amino acids. CDR3 coding DNA: TGCAGTGCGAGAGCCGGGACAGGGGTAACTTTCTATGGCTACACCTTC. It yields the protein CSARAGTGVTFYGYTF.

This clonotype was seen ten or more times. In DNA, the CDR3 is TGTGCCAGCAGCCAACAGACAGGGGACGCTTTCTTT. Its protein product is CASSQQTGDAFF. The rearrangement uses TRBV14 and TRBJ1-1, with TRBD1 matching 8 bases. Losses at the gene ends were 2 bases for V and 11 bases for J; bases not matched to a gene: 4. The germline CDR1 and CDR2 sequences are SGHDN and FVKESK. The CDR3 is made up of 12 amino acids.

This clonotype was seen many times. This sequence joins TRBV6-5 and TRBJ2-5; TRBD2 is a possible D gene (5 bases). The germline V gene has CDR1 MNHEY and CDR2 SVGAGI. With 3 bases removed from V and 5 bases from J, the gap between germline ends came to 22 bases. The CDR3 has 17 amino acids. CDR3 DNA sequence: TGTGCCAGCAGTTATATCCGAGCGGACTCCGGCCGGGAGACCCAGTACTTC. This codes for CASSYIRADSGRETQYF.

The chain combines TRBV6-1 with TRBJ1-1; 8 positions agree with TRBD1. The junction had 5 bases not matched to a gene; V was cut back by 4 bases and J by 4 bases. The CDR3 totals 14 residues. Germline CDR1 MNHNS, CDR2 SASEGT. Here the CDR3 reads CASSVTGDATEAFF. The CDR3 DNA reads TGTGCCAGCAGTGTGACAGGGGACGCCACTGAAGCTTTCTTT.

The CDR3 loop is CASSAGTGDMNTEAFF. The CDR3 DNA reads as TGTGCCAGCAGTGCCGGGACAGGGGACATGAACACTGAAGCTTTCTTT. The genes are TRBV6-4 and TRBJ1-1; 10 nucleotides match TRBD1. The trim removed 4 bases at V and 0 bases at J, leaving 5 bases unmatched. The CDR3 contains 16 residues. Germline V CDR1 and CDR2: MRHNA, SNTAGT.

This clonotype was seen ten or more times. The chain joins TRBV28 to TRBJ2-7, with 7 bases that match TRBD1. The CDR3 totals 16 residues. Germline loops: CDR1 MDHEN, CDR2 SYDVKM. V lost 1 base to trimming and J lost 1 base; unmatched junction nucleotides: 7. The CDR3 DNA sequence: TGTGCCAGCAGTTTATCGTCCGGGACAGCATCCTACGAGCAGTACTTC. Its protein is CASSLSSGTASYEQYF.

This clonotype was seen at least ten times. The chain carries TRBV28 and TRBJ2-5, with D unresolved. Germline V CDR1 and CDR2: MDHEN, SYDVKM. V dropped 3 bases and J dropped 4 bases, with 9 bases sitting between them. The CDR3 extends over 13 amino acids. This CDR3 reads CASSFQGGETQYF. In DNA form, the CDR3 reads TGTGCCAGCAGTTTCCAAGGTGGAGAGACCCAGTACTTC.

This clonotype was observed at least ten times. The rearrangement uses TRBV19 and TRBJ2-5; D remains unclear. CDR1 and CDR2 from the germline V gene are LNHDA and SQIVND (reference sequence). The CDR3 has 13 amino acids. With 6 bases removed from V and 4 bases from J, the gap between germline ends came to 12 bases. The CDR3 spells CASSQSPAETQYF. DNA of the CDR3: TGTGCCAGTAGCCAATCTCCGGCAGAGACCCAGTACTTC. Combining the CDR3 with reference TRBV19 and TRBJ2-5 gives the whole variable domain DGGITQSPKYLFRKEGQNVTLSCEQNLNHDAMYWYRQDPGQGLRLIYYSQIVNDFQKGDIAEGYSVSREKKESFPLTVTSAQKNPTAFYLCASSQSPAETQYFGPGTRLLVL.

This clonotype appeared once. V gene TRBV28 combines with J gene TRBJ2-7, with D perhaps matching TRBD1 (6 bases). Deletions cut 10 bases from V and 4 bases from J, with 11 bases between. This CDR3 has 11 residues. Germline CDR1 reads MDHEN; CDR2 reads SYDVKM. The CDR3 nucleotides are TGTGCCACCTACAGGGAGTACGAGCAGTACTTC. Translation: CATYREYEQYF.

This clonotype was detected a few times. The chain joins TRBV30 to TRBJ2-7, with D possibly being TRBD1 or TRBD2 (5 bases each). CDR1 and CDR2 (germline): GTSNPN, SVGIG (reference sequence). The CDR3 spans 14 residues. The V gene lost 0 bases and the J gene lost 3 bases, with 12 bases spanning the gap. CDR3 nucleotides: TGTGCCTGGAGTGTAGGGACGGACGGCTACGAGCAGTACTTC. Translation: CAWSVGTDGYEQYF.